Presented here are 16 T cell receptor beta chains from one specimen sequenced in a study of shared clonotypes between healthy human individuals. Measured with immunoSEQ multiplex PCR; TCRdb has only the in-frame clones, and not every one. The sample yields about 2.3 million clones, 85% to 95% seen once. Sequencing was carried out using naive CD4+ T cells from PBMCs. Subset: CD45RA+ positively selected. These receptor sequences come from a man aged 18 to 35 in good health. Some clones in this sample may be carry-over from other donors' samples.

This clone was seen only once. The V and J genes are TRBV18 and TRBJ1-1; D gene ambiguous. Trimming removed 4 bases at V and 4 bases at J, with 19 bases between. Germline V lookup: CDR1 KGHSH, CDR2 LQKENI. CDR3 length: 16 amino acids. The CDR3 coding sequence is TGTGCCAGCTCACTTTCTCAAGAGCGAAGTGGCACTGAAGCTTTCTTT. Residues: CASSLSQERSGTEAFF.

The chain's CDR3 is CAWSAAPRNTIYF. CDR3 coding DNA: TGTGCCTGGAGTGCGGCTCCGAGAAACACCATATATTTT. The chain carries TRBV30 and TRBJ1-3; D not resolved. Between the trimmed V and J ends, which lost 1 base and 5 bases, there was a span of 9 bases. The CDR3 is 13 amino acids. Germline lookup yields CDR1 GTSNPN and CDR2 SVGIG (reference sequence). The complete variable domain, with remaining parts taken from reference TRBV30 and TRBJ1-3, reads SQTIHQWPATLVQPVGSPLSLECTVEGTSNPNLYWYRQAAGRGLQLLFYSVGIGQISSEVPQNLSASRPQDRQFILSSKKLLLSDSGFYLCAWSAAPRNTIYFGEGSWLTVV.

The chain recombines TRBV18 with TRBJ2-3; D possibly corresponds to TRBD2 (6 bases). This CDR3 has 16 residues. Germline V lookup: CDR1 KGHSH, CDR2 LQKENI. V lost 1 base to trimming and J lost 0 bases, with 11 bases between them. CDR3 in amino acids: CASSPLAVYSTDTQYF. The DNA for the CDR3 is TGTGCCAGCTCACCACTAGCGGTTTATAGCACAGATACGCAGTATTTT.

CDR3 nucleotide sequence: TGTGCCACCAGCAGGGGCGGGAGCGGGAGAACTCCGGGAGAGACCCAGTACTTC. Amino acids: CATSRGGSGRTPGETQYF. J is TRBJ2-5 and V is TRBV15; 8 nucleotides line up with TRBD2. The CDR3 consists of 18 residues. Germline V lookup: CDR1 LNHNV, CDR2 YYDKDF (reference sequence). The V segment lost 3 bases and the J segment 4 bases; nucleotides outside the gene matches: 16.

The CDR3: CASSFSSRVDYGYTF. CDR3 in DNA: TGTGCCAGCAGCTTCAGCAGCAGGGTGGACTATGGCTACACCTTC. This chain connects TRBV7-9 to TRBJ1-2; possible D gene TRBD1, 5 bases. The CDR3 loop spans 15 amino acids. The V gene's germline CDR1 is SEHNR and CDR2 FQNEAQ (reference sequence). The V end lost 3 bases, the J end lost 3 bases, and 14 bases lay between the germline ends.

This chain links TRBV7-9 with TRBJ1-3; D unresolved. V lost 5 bases and J lost 4, with 21 bases in between. CDR1 and CDR2 (germline): SEHNR, FQNEAQ (reference sequence). The CDR3 is made up of 17 amino acids. The CDR3 spells CASSPWSGSRRGNTIYF. The CDR3 DNA reads TGTGCCAGCAGCCCCTGGTCGGGGTCCCGAAGGGGAAACACCATATATTTT.

This chain uses TRBV28 with TRBJ1-6, with TRBD1 matching 7 bases. V shed 6 bases and J 17 bases; nucleotides not matched to a gene: 10. This CDR3 has 12 residues. The germline CDR1 and CDR2 sequences are MDHEN and SYDVKM. In nucleotides, the CDR3 is TGTGCCAGCAGCCCGAGAAACAGGGGTGTCCACTTT. It specifies CASSPRNRGVHF.

The rearrangement joins TRBV7-2 to TRBJ2-3; perhaps TRBD1 as D (6 bases). The CDR3 spans 17 residues. Germline V gene sequence: CDR1 SGHTA, CDR2 FQGNSA. Trimming cost V 1 base and J 8 bases, with 22 bases left between them. CDR3 region: CASSLVSRAGELGTQYF. CDR3 nucleotide sequence: TGTGCCAGCAGCTTAGTATCTAGGGCAGGGGAACTAGGTACGCAGTATTTT. The variable domain in full, completed from reference TRBV7-2 and TRBJ2-3, reads GAGVSQSPSNKVTEKGKDVELRCDPISGHTALYWYRQSLGQGLEFLIYFQGNSAPDKSGLPSDRFSAERTGGSVSTLTIQRTQQEDSAVYLCASSLVSRAGELGTQYFGPGTRLTVL.

The chain has TRBV19 and TRBJ1-4, with D possibly being TRBD1 (6 bases). The CDR3 spans 18 residues. The germline V gene has CDR1 LNHDA and CDR2 SQIVND (reference sequence). CDR3 DNA: TGTGCTACACCTGGGGGCCCCTCCTACGATACAACTAATGAAAAACTGTTTTTT. This encodes CATPGGPSYDTTNEKLFF.

This rearrangement joins TRBV7-2 to TRBJ1-1; possibly TRBD1 for D (5 bases). The CDR3 loop spans 17 amino acids. Per the germline V gene, CDR1 is SGHTA and CDR2 is FQGNSA. V shed 5 bases and J shed 7 bases, with 26 bases lying between them. This CDR3 is CASSPGENRSPGREAFF. In DNA form, the CDR3 reads TGTGCCAGCAGCCCTGGAGAAAACAGGTCCCCGGGGCGTGAAGCTTTCTTT.

The chain carries TRBV9 and TRBJ2-5; 14 bases are a match to TRBD2. CDR3 size: 16 residues. V trimming: 4 bases; J trimming: 1 base; junction bases outside the gene matches: 3. The germline gives CDR1 SGDLS, CDR2 YYNGEE. The CDR3 protein is CASSPGLAGGQETQYF. CDR3 nucleotide sequence: TGTGCCAGCAGCCCTGGACTAGCGGGAGGCCAAGAGACCCAGTACTTC.

The chain couples TRBV5-1 to TRBJ2-1, with a tentative D call TRBD1 (5 bases). Deletions cut 5 bases from V and 2 bases from J, with 11 bases between. The CDR3 has 14 residues. Germline lookup yields CDR1 SGHRS and CDR2 YFSETQ. CDR3 bases: TGCGCCAGCAGTTCAGACAGAGCCTACAATGAGCAGTTCTTC. It translates to CASSSDRAYNEQFF. The full variable domain, in which reference TRBV5-1 and TRBJ2-1 provide the parts outside the CDR3, is KAGVTQTPRYLIKTRGQQVTLSCSPISGHRSVSWYQQTPGQGLQFLFEYFSETQRNKGNFPGRFSGRQFSNSRSEMNVSTLELGDSALYLCASSSDRAYNEQFFGPGTRLTVL.

The CDR3 loop reads CASRTSNQPQHF. The CDR3, as DNA: TGTGCCAGCCGTACGTCAAATCAGCCCCAGCATTTT. The rearrangement joins TRBV11-2 to TRBJ1-5; no clear D. The germline CDR1 and CDR2 sequences are SGHAT and FQNNGV. The CDR3 is 12 residues long. V lost 8 bases, J lost 4 bases, and 9 bases lay in between. Together with reference TRBV11-2 and TRBJ1-5, the CDR3 gives the full variable domain: EAGVAQSPRYKIIEKRQSVAFWCNPISGHATLYWYQQILGQGPKLLIQFQNNGVVDDSQLPKDRFSAERLKGVDSTLKIQPAKLEDSAVYLCASRTSNQPQHFGDGTRLSIL.

This chain links TRBV9 with TRBJ1-1; a possible D gene is TRBD1 (5 bases). CDR1 and CDR2 (germline): SGDLS, YYNGEE. The CDR3 contains 14 residues. Trimming left V 2 bases short and J 5 bases short, with 13 bases between. The CDR3 reads CASSVSQGRTEAFF. For the CDR3, the DNA is TGTGCCAGCAGCGTTAGTCAGGGCCGAACTGAAGCTTTCTTT.

The chain carries TRBV6-4 and TRBJ2-2; 11 bases are shared with TRBD2. Germline V gene sequence: CDR1 MRHNA, CDR2 SNTAGT. CDR3 length: 14 residues. V lost 5 bases to trimming and J lost 5 bases; unmatched junction nucleotides: 1. The CDR3 DNA is TGTGCCAGCAGTCGACTAGCGGGAACCGGGGAGCTGTTTTTT. Its protein product is CASSRLAGTGELFF.

The chain recombines TRBV9 with TRBJ1-1; the D gene is possibly TRBD1 (6 bases). The ends were cut back, 0 bases at V and 3 bases at J, with 18 bases in the middle. Per the germline V gene, CDR1 is SGDLS and CDR2 is YYNGEE. This CDR3 spans 17 amino acids. This CDR3 reads CASSVGTGGKAHTEAFF. Written as DNA, the CDR3 is TGTGCCAGCAGCGTAGGCACGGGGGGCAAGGCACACACTGAAGCTTTCTTT.